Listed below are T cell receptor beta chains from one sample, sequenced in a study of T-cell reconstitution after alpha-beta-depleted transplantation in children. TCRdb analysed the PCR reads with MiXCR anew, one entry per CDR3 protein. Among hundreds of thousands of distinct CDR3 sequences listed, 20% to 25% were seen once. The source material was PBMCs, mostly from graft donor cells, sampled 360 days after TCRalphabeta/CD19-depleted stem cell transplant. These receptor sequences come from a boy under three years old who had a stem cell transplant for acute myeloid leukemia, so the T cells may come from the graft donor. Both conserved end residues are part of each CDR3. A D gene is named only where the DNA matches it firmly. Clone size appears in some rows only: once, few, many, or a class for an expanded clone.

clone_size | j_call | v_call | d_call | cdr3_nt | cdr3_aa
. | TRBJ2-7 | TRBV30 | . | TGTGCCTGGACCCTTAGTGGCGGGGTGTACCCAGGCGTCGAGCAGTACTTC | CAWTLSGGVYPGVEQYF
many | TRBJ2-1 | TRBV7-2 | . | TGTGCCAGCAGCCTCAACTTGTACCGGCGGGGCCTCCCCTACAATGAGCAGTTCTTC | CASSLNLYRRGLPYNEQFF
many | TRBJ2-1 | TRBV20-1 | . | TGCAGTGCTAGTGCTGGGTACAATGAGCAGTTCTTC | CSASAGYNEQFF
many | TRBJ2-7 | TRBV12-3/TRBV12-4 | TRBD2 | TGTGCCAGCAGTGTCCGGGGGGTGAGGGACGAGCAGTACTTC | CASSVRGVRDEQYF
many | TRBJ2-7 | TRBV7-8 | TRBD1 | TGTGCCAGCAGCTTAACGACAGGGGGCGCTTACGAGCAGTACTTC | CASSLTTGGAYEQYF
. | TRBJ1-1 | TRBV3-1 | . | TGTGCCAGCAGCCGACAATTCGACAGGGAAGCTTTCTTT | CASSRQFDREAFF
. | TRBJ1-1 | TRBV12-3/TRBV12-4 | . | TGTGCCAGCAGTTTAGGCCCAACGACAGGAGCTTTCTTT | CASSLGPTTGAFF
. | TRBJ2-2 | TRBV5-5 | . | TGTGCCAGCAGCTTCGACAGGTCGTCGAGAGAGCTGTTTTTT | CASSFDRSSRELFF
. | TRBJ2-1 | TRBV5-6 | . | TGTGCCAGCACCCAGGGGGGGGGTTGGGGTGAGCAGTTCTTC | CASTQGGGWGEQFF
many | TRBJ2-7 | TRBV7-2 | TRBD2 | TGTGCCAGCAGCCAAGGGACTAGCGGAACCTACGAGCAGTACTTC | CASSQGTSGTYEQYF
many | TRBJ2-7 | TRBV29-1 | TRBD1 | TGCAGCGTGTCCGGGACAGGGTCCTACGAGCAGTACTTC | CSVSGTGSYEQYF
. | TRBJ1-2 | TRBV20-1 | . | TGCAGTGCTAGAGATCCCTGGTCCAGCGGTGGCTACACCTTC | CSARDPWSSGGYTF
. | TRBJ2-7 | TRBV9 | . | TGTGCCAGCAGCGTAGCTCCAGGGGAGAGCTCCTACGAGCAGTACTTC | CASSVAPGESSYEQYF
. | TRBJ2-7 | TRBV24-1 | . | TGTGCCACCCCCTCGGGAGACGAGCAGTACTTC | CATPSGDEQYF
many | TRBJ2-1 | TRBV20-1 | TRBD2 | TGCAGTGCTAGAGATCCCAGCGGGGTTAGCAATGAGCAGTTCTTC | CSARDPSGVSNEQFF
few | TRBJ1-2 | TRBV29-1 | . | TGCAGCGTGGGTGGGCTAGCCTATGGCTACACCTTC | CSVGGLAYGYTF
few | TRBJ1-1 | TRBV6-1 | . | TGTGCCAGCAGTGCGACAGTTCCGAACACTGAAGCTTTCTTT | CASSATVPNTEAFF
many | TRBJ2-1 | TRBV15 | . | TGTGCCACCAGCAGAGATCAGGGGTTTTACAATGAGCAGTTCTTC | CATSRDQGFYNEQFF
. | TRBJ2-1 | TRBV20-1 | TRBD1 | TGCAGTGTCGCGCGATTAAACAGGGGGGACAATGAGCAGTTCTTC | CSVARLNRGDNEQFF
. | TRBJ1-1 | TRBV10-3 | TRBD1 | TGTGCCATCAGTCCCGACAGGGGAGAGTATGCTTTCTTT | CAISPDRGEYAFF
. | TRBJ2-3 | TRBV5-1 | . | TGCGCCAGCAGCCCCGACCTACAGGGACGCACAGATACGCAGTATTTT | CASSPDLQGRTDTQYF
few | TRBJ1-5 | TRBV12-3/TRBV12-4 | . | TGTGCCAGCAGCCTATACCAGGGGAATCAGCCCCAGCATTTT | CASSLYQGNQPQHF
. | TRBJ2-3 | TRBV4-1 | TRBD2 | TGCGCCAGCAGCCAAGATGCCGCGGAGCGGGGGGCGACAGATACGCAGTATTTT | CASSQDAAERGATDTQYF
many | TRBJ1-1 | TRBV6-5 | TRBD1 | TGTGCCAGCAGTTACACAGGGACAGGGACACAAATGAACACTGAAGCTTTCTTT | CASSYTGTGTQMNTEAFF
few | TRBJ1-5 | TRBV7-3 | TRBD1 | TGTGCCAGCAGCTCGAAAGGACAGGCCCTCGGGACCCAGCATTTT | CASSSKGQALGTQHF
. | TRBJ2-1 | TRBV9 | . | TGTGCCAGCAGCGTGTCCCGGCGTTTTGGGGGGGCCGGTGAGCAGTTCTTC | CASSVSRRFGGAGEQFF
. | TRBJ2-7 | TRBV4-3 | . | TGCGCCAGCAGCCTGGGGCAGGCAGGGTCGGACGAGCAGTACTTC | CASSLGQAGSDEQYF
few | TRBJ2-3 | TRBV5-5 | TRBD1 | TGTGCCAGCAGCTTGCAGAGACAGGGGGACCCAGTGAATACGCAGTATTTT | CASSLQRQGDPVNTQYF
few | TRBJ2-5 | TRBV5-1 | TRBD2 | TGCGCCAGCAGAATAGGCGGGGGTGAGACCCAGTACTTC | CASRIGGGETQYF
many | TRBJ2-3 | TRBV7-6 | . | TGTGCCAGCAGCTTTACAGGCGGGGGCACAGATACGCAGTATTTT | CASSFTGGGTDTQYF
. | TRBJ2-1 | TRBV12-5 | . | TGTGCTAGTGGTTTGGATAGGGACAATGAGCAGTTCTTC | CASGLDRDNEQFF
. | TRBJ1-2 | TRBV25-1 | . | TGTGCCAGCAGTGAGGCAGGCATCTATGGCTACACCTTC | CASSEAGIYGYTF
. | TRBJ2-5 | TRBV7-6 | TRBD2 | TGTGCCAGCGGCCCTGCTAGCGGCCATGTAGAGACCCAGTACTTC | CASGPASGHVETQYF
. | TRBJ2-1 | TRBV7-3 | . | TGTGCCAGTGCCCGGGGGGCCTACCCAAATGAGCAGTTCTTC | CASARGAYPNEQFF
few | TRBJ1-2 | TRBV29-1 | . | TGCAGCGCCGGGACACCTTATGGCTACACCTTC | CSAGTPYGYTF
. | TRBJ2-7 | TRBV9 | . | TGTGCCAGCAGCCCCATGCGGGCACTCTCCTACGAGCAGTACTTC | CASSPMRALSYEQYF
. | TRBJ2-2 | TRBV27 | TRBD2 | TGTGCCAGCAGCCCCTGGGTCCCCATAGCGGGGGGTACAGGGGAGCTGTTTTTT | CASSPWVPIAGGTGELFF
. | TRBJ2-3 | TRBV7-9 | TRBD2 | TGTGCCAGCATGCGGGGGGGCTTGAGAGATACGCGGTATTTT | CASMRGGLRDTRYF
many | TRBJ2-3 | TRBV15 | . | TGTGCCACCAGCAGAGGTGGGGGACTTATAGGGACAGATACGCAGTATTTT | CATSRGGGLIGTDTQYF
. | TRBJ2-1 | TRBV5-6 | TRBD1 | TGTGCCAGCAGCTTGTTCACAGGGGTTAATGAGCAGTTCTTC | CASSLFTGVNEQFF
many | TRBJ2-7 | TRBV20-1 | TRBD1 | TGCAGTGCTAGAAAGATGGGACAGGTTTACGAGCAGTACTTC | CSARKMGQVYEQYF
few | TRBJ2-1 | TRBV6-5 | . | TGTGCCAGCAGTTACGGGGGGCAGGCCGACAATGAGCAGTTCTTC | CASSYGGQADNEQFF
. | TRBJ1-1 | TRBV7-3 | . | TGTGCCAGCAGCTTCACGTGGGACACTGAAGCTTTCTTT | CASSFTWDTEAFF
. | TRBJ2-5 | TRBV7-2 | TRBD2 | TGTGCCAGCAGCTTAGGCGGGGGGTCGCCCTGGGAGACCCAGTACTTC | CASSLGGGSPWETQYF
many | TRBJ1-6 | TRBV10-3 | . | TGTGCCATCAGTCAGGGGCAAAATTCACCCCTCCACTTT | CAISQGQNSPLHF
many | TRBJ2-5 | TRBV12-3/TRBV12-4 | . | TGTGCCAGCAGTTTGCCCGGACAGCAACCCTACTTC | CASSLPGQQPYF
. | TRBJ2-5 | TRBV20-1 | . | TGCAGTGCTAGTAATTTTCCGGGGGCCCCCCAAGAGACCCAGTACTTC | CSASNFPGAPQETQYF
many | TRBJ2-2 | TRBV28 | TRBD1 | TGTGCCAGCAGTTTATTTGGGACAGGGGCCGGGGAGCTGTTTTTT | CASSLFGTGAGELFF
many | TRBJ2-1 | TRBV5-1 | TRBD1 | TGCGCCAGCAGCTTGGCCCAGGGGGCCCCCGATGAGCAGTTCTTC | CASSLAQGAPDEQFF
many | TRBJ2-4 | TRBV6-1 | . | TGTCCAGGGGAGACAGGCCTAGCCAAAAACATTCAGTACTTC | CPGETGLAKNIQYF
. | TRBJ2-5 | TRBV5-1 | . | TGCGCCAGCAGCTTGGCTTCAGGGGTGGAGACCCAGTACTTC | CASSLASGVETQYF
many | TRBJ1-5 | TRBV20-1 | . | TGCAGTGCTGGAACAGGGATTTGGGTGGAGCAGCCCCAGCATTTT | CSAGTGIWVEQPQHF
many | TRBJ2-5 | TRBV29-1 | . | TGCAGCGTTGTATTCGCGACGGAGACCCAGTACTTC | CSVVFATETQYF
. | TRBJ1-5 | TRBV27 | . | TGTGCCAGCAGTTTATCGACGGGTGGGAGCAATCAGCCCCAGCATTTT | CASSLSTGGSNQPQHF